This T cell receptor (beta chain) was sequenced for a study of blood T cells in healthy people across ages. Comments on this clonotype: Its specificity is not known.

Per sample, no less than 5.5 micrograms of total RNA were extracted. This CDR3 spans 16 amino acids. Germline V gene data show CDR1 as MNHNY and CDR2 as SVGAGI (reference sequence). V shed 5 bases and J 3 bases; nucleotides not matched to a gene: 6. The use of a sample-barcoded 5' primer and a J-beta primer mix characterized a second PCR of about 7 to 12 cycles. TCRdb used MiXCR to reprocess the 5' RACE reads, holding one entry per CDR3 protein. Among 710,000 or so distinct CDR3 sequences listed, approximately 21% were seen once. General study points: Diversity figures based on one million T cells were deemed too low. Any changes in expanded clonotypes were possibly confounded, as donor CMV status remained unknown.

This rearrangement joins TRBV6-6 to TRBJ2-1, with 11 positions matching TRBD2. The TCR originated in a man in his sixties or seventies in good health. The sequenced material came from blood. Here the CDR3 reads CASSASGTSGYNEQFF. The DNA for the CDR3 is TGTGCCAGCAGTGCATCCGGGACTAGCGGCTACAATGAGCAGTTCTTC.